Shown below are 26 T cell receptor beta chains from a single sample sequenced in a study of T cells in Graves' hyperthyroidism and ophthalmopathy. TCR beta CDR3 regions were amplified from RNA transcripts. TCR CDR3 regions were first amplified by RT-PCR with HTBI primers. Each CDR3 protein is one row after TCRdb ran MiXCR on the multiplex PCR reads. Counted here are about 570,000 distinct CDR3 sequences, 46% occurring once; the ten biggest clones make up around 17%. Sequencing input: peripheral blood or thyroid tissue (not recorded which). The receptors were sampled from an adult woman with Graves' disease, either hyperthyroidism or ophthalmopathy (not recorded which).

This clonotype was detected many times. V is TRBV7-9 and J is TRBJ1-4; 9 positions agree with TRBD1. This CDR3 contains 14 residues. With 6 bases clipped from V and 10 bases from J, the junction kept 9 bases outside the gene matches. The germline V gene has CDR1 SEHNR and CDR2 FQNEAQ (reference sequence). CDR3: CASRPGTGWGKLFF. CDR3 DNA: TGTGCCAGCAGACCCGGGACAGGGTGGGGAAAACTGTTTTTT.

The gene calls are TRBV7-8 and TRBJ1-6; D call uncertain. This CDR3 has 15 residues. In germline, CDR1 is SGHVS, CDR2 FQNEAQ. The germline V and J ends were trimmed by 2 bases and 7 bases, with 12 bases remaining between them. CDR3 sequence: CASSLSAAANSPLHF. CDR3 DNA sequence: TGTGCCAGCAGCTTATCGGCCGCCGCCAATTCACCCCTCCACTTT.

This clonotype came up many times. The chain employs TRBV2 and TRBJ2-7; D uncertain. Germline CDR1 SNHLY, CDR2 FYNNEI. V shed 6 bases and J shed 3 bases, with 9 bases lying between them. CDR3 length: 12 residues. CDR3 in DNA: TGTGCCAGCAGACGGGCGATCTACGAGCAGTACTTC. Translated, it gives CASRRAIYEQYF.

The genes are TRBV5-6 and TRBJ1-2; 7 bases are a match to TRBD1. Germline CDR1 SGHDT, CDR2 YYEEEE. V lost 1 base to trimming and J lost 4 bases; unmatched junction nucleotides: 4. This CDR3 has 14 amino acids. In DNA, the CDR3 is TGTGCCAGCAGCTTGAGGACAGGCGTCTATGGCTACACCTTC. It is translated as CASSLRTGVYGYTF.

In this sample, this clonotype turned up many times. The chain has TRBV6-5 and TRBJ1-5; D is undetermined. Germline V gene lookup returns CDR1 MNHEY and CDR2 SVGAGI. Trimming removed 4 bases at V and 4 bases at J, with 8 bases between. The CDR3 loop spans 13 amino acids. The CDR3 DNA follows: TGTGCCAGCAGTTCTCAGGCTAATCAGCCCCAGCATTTT. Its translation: CASSSQANQPQHF.

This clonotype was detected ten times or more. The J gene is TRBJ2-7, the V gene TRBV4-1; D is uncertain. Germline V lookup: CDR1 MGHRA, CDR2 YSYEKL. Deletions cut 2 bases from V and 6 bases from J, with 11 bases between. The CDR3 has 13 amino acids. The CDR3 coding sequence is TGCGCCAGCAGCCAACGGAACCTTGCCGAGCAGTACTTC. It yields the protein CASSQRNLAEQYF.

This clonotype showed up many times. The CDR3 nucleotides read TGTGCCATCAAGGGAAGAAATCAACAGGGGTACACCTTC. Amino acid sequence: CAIKGRNQQGYTF. The chain carries TRBV10-3 and TRBJ1-2; TRBD1 matches at 7 bases. The CDR3 has 13 residues. Losses at the gene ends were 7 bases for V and 11 bases for J; bases not matched to a gene: 13. CDR1 is ENHRY, CDR2 SYGVKD, per germline.

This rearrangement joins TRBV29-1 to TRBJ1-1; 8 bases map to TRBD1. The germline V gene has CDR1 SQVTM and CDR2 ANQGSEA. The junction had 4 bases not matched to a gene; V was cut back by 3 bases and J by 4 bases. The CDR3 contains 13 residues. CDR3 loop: CSVDRGLGTEAFF. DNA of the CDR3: TGCAGCGTTGACAGGGGGCTGGGCACTGAAGCTTTCTTT.

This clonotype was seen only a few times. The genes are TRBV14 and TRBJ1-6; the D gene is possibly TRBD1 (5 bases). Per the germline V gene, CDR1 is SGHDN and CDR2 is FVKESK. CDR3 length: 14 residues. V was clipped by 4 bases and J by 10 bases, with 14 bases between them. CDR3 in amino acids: CASSPGLRVSPLHF. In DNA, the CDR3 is TGTGCCAGCAGCCCGGGACTACGGGTGTCACCCCTCCACTTT.

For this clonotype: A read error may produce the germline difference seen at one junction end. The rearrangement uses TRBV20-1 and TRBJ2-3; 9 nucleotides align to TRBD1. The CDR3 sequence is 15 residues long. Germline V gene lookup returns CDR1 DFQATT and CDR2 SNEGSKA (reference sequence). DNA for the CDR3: TGCAGTGCACCCTGGGCGGACAGGGGCACAAATACGCAGTATTTT. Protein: CSAPWADRGTNTQYF.

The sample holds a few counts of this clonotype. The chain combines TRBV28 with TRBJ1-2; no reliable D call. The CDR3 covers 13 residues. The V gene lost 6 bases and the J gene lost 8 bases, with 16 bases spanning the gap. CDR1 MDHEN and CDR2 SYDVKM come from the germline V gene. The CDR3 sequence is CASSSPAEQGYTF. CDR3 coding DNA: TGTGCCAGCAGCTCTCCAGCGGAACAGGGCTACACCTTC.

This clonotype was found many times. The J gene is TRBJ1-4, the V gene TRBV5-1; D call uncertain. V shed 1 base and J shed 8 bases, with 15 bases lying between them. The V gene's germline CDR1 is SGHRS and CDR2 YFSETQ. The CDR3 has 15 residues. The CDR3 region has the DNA TGCGCCAGCAGCTTGTCCGCAGGAAGAGAGGAAAAACTGTTTTTT. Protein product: CASSLSAGREEKLFF.

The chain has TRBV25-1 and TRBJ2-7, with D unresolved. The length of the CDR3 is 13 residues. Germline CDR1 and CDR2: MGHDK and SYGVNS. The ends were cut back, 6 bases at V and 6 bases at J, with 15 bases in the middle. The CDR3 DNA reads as TGTGCCAGCAGCGACCCCAATAAGGGCGAGCAGTACTTC. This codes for CASSDPNKGEQYF.

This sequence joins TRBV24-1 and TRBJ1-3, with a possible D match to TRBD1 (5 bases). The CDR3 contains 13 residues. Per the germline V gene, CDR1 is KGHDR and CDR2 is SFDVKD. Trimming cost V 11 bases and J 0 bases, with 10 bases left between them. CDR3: CAIRGYSGNTIYF. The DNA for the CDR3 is TGTGCCATCCGGGGCTACTCTGGAAACACCATATATTTT.

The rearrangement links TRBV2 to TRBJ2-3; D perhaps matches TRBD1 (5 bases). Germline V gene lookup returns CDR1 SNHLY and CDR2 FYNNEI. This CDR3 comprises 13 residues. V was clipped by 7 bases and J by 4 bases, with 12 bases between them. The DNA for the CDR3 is TGTGCCAGCATGCCAGGGCGAGCAGATACGCAGTATTTT. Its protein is CASMPGRADTQYF.

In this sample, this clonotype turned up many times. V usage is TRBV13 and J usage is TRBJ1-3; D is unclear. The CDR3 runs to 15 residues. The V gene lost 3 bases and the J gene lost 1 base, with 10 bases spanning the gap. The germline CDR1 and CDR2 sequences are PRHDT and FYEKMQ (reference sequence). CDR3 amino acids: CASSFGLNSGNTIYF. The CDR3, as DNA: TGTGCCAGCAGCTTCGGACTGAATTCTGGAAACACCATATATTTT.

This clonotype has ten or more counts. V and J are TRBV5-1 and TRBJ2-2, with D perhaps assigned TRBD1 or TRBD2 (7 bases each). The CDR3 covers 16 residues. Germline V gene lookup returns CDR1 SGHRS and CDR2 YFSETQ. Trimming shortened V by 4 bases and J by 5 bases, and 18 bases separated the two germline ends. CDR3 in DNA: TGCGCCAGCAGCCCGCTAGCGGAGACAGGGACCGGGGAGCTGTTTTTT. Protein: CASSPLAETGTGELFF.

The CDR3 region has the DNA TGTGCCATCAGTGAGACAGGGCGAGGACAGCCCCAGTACTTC. It specifies CAISETGRGQPQYF. V usage is TRBV10-3 and J usage is TRBJ2-5; tentative D call: TRBD1 (6 bases). Germline V gene data show CDR1 as ENHRY and CDR2 as SYGVKD. The V gene lost 2 bases and the J gene lost 9 bases, with 16 bases spanning the gap. The CDR3 length is 14 residues.

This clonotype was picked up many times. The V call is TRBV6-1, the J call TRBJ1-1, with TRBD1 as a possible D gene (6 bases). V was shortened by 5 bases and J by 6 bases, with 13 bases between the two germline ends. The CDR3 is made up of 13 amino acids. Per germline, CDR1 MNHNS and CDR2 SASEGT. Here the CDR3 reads CASSPGETAEAFF. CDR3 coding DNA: TGTGCCAGCAGTCCAGGGGAAACGGCTGAAGCTTTCTTT.

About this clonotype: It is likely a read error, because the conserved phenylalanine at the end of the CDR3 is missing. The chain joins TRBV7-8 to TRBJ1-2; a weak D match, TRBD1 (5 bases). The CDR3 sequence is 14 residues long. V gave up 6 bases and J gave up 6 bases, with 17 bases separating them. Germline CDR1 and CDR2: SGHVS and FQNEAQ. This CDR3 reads CASSLSREYDGYTS. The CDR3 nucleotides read TGTGCCAGCAGTTTGTCCAGGGAGTACGATGGCTACACCTCC.

The CDR3 DNA reads as TGTGCCACCACCTCGGGACACAGCAATCAGCCCCAGCATTTT. Translating it yields CATTSGHSNQPQHF. This sequence joins TRBV15 and TRBJ1-5; possible D gene TRBD1, 6 bases. This CDR3 spans 14 amino acids. V lost 7 bases and J 1 base, leaving 11 bases between the germline ends. CDR1 LNHNV and CDR2 YYDKDF come from the germline V gene (reference sequence).

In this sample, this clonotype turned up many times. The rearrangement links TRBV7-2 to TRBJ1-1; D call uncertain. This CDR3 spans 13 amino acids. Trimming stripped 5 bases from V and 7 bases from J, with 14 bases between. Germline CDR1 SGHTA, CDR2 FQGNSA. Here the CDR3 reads CASSTRMGGEAFF. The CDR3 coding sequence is TGTGCCAGCAGCACTCGGATGGGCGGTGAAGCTTTCTTT.

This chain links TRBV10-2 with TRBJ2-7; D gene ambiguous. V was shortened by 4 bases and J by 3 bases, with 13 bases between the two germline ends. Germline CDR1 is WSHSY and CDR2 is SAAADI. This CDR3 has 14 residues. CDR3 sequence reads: CASSVWGGDYEQYF. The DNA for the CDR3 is TGCGCCAGCAGTGTTTGGGGTGGGGACTACGAGCAGTACTTC.

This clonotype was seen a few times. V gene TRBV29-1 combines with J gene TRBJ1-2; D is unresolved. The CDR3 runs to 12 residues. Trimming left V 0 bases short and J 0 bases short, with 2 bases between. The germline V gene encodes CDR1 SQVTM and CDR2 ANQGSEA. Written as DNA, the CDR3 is TGCAGCGTTGAAGACACTAACTATGGCTACACCTTC. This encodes CSVEDTNYGYTF.

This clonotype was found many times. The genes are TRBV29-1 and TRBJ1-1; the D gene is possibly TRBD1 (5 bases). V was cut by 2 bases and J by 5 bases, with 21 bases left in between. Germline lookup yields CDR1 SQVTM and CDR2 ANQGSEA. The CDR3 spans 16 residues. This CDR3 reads CSVETGLLWWKTEAFF. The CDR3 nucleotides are TGCAGCGTTGAAACGGGGCTTCTGTGGTGGAAGACTGAAGCTTTCTTT.

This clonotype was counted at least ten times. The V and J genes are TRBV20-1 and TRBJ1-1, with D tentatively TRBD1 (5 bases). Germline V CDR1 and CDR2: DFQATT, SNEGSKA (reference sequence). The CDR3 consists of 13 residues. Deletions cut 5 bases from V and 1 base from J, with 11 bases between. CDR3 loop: CSAGTFRNTEAFF. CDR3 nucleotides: TGCAGTGCTGGGACTTTTCGGAACACTGAAGCTTTCTTT.